This TCR beta chain was documented in a study of shared clonotypes between healthy human individuals. In the study overall: Each donor's CD8 memory used one plate, CD8 naive two, each CD4 subset three.

This CDR3 has 15 amino acids. Sequenced by immunoSEQ multiplex PCR; TCRdb stores in-frame clones only, minus some. This sample carries approximately 500,000 clones, about 96% of them seen once, and the ten largest clones take approximately 0.062%. This clone was recorded once. The rearrangement links TRBV21-1 to TRBJ1-1; TRBD1 is the table's D call, not checked against the DNA. TRBV21-1 is a pseudogene. The sequenced sample was naive CD4+ T cells sorted from blood. Subset noted: CD45RA+ positively selected. The receptor's source is a woman aged 25 to 45 in good health. DNA of the CDR3: TGTGCCAGCAGCAGCCCAACAGGGACGAACACTGAAGCTTTCTTT. This sequence encodes CASSSPTGTNTEAFF.